These 23 T cell receptor beta chains came from one sample sequenced in a study of blood T cell repertoires in COVID-19. The repertoire was sequenced with immunoSEQ multiplex PCR; TCRdb's copy has only in-frame clones and lacks some. The data show about 250,000 clones, under 90% seen once. The source material was peripheral blood. Receptor source: a middle-aged woman who had recovered from COVID-19.

The chain combines TRBV5-3 with TRBJ2-7; 9 positions match TRBD1. TRBV5-3 is recorded as an ORF, its role being uncertain. The CDR3 is 15 residues long. V lost 3 bases, J lost 0 bases, and 4 bases stayed unmatched. The CDR3 region has the DNA TGTGCCAGAAGCTCGGACAGGGGTCCCTCCTACGAGCAGTACTTC. As protein: CARSSDRGPSYEQYF.

CDR3 sequence (DNA): TGTGCCACCAGAATGTCGGGAGTCGGTTACAATGAGCAGTTCTTC. Translated: CATRMSGVGYNEQFF. The chain employs TRBV15 and TRBJ2-1, with D possibly TRBD2 on 6 matching bases. The germline CDR1 and CDR2 sequences are LNHNV and YYDKDF (reference sequence). The CDR3 extends over 15 amino acids. V lost 6 bases and J lost 4, with 16 bases in between.

This clone was found a few times. The chain is built from TRBV21-1 and TRBJ2-7; the table names TRBD2, a call not compared with the DNA. TRBV21-1 represents a pseudogene. The CDR3 runs 10 residues. The chain's CDR3 is CASLTYEQYF. The DNA of the CDR3 is TGTGCCAGCCTTACTTACGAGCAGTACTTC.

The rearrangement links TRBV6-6 to TRBJ1-2, with TRBD1 identical over 10 bases. CDR1 MNHNY and CDR2 SVGAGI come from the germline V gene (reference sequence). V was pared by 4 bases and J by 5 bases, with 1 base of the junction left unmatched. CDR3 length: 13 residues. This CDR3 reads CASSLDRGYGYTF. CDR3 nucleotide sequence: TGTGCCAGCAGTTTGGACAGGGGGTATGGCTACACCTTC.

The rearrangement joins TRBV27 to TRBJ1-5; TRBD1 matches at 10 bases. The length of the CDR3 is 15 residues. Germline CDR1 is MNHEY and CDR2 is SMNVEV (reference sequence). V gave up 5 bases and J gave up 6 bases; unmatched junction bases: 7. CDR3 nucleotide sequence: TGTGCCAGCAGTCAGGGACAGGGGTACCCTCAGCCCCAGCATTTT. This gives the protein CASSQGQGYPQPQHF.

This rearrangement joins TRBV9 to TRBJ2-1; possible D gene TRBD2, 6 bases. The CDR3 length is 13 residues. The germline V gene encodes CDR1 SGDLS and CDR2 YYNGEE. Trimming left V 2 bases short and J 12 bases short, with 15 bases between. The CDR3: CASSVGTEGGQFF. The CDR3 DNA reads as TGTGCCAGCAGCGTCGGTACGGAGGGTGGGCAGTTCTTC.

The V gene is TRBV30, the J gene TRBJ2-4; 8 nucleotides match TRBD1. Germline loops: CDR1 GTSNPN, CDR2 SVGIG (reference sequence). The CDR3 extends over 15 amino acids. V trimming: 8 bases; J trimming: 1 base; junction bases outside the gene matches: 10. CDR3 sequence: CALTGAASAKNIQYF. CDR3 coding DNA: TGTGCCCTGACAGGGGCGGCTAGTGCCAAAAACATTCAGTACTTC.

This chain connects TRBV29-1 to TRBJ2-7, with D perhaps TRBD1 (5 bases). Germline V gene data show CDR1 as SQVTM and CDR2 as ANQGSEA. Trimming took off 3 bases at V and 2 bases at J, with 14 bases between the two ends. The CDR3 totals 14 residues. DNA of the CDR3: TGCAGCGTTGACGGTACAGGTGGGGCCTACGAGCAGTACTTC. Residues: CSVDGTGGAYEQYF.

The rearrangement uses TRBV18 and TRBJ1-3; 11 nucleotides line up with TRBD1. The CDR3 has 17 amino acids. Per germline, CDR1 KGHSH and CDR2 LQKENI. V shed 3 bases, J shed 1 base, and the junction held 5 bases outside the gene matches. The CDR3 coding sequence is TGTGCCAGCTCACCGTGGGACAGGGGGGGATCTGGAAACACCATATATTTT. Translation: CASSPWDRGGSGNTIYF.

This chain links TRBV24-1 with TRBJ2-3, with a tentative D call TRBD2 (5 bases). Trimming removed 8 bases from V and 3 bases from J, with 14 bases in between. The CDR3 sequence is 14 residues long. Germline V gives CDR1 KGHDR, CDR2 SFDVKD. The CDR3 is CATTTPRGTDTQYF. The CDR3 region has the DNA TGTGCCACCACCACTCCCCGAGGGACAGATACGCAGTATTTT.

The rearrangement uses TRBV5-1 and TRBJ2-1; D is unclear. The germline V gene has CDR1 SGHRS and CDR2 YFSETQ. The germline V and J ends were trimmed by 6 bases and 2 bases, with 12 bases remaining between them. CDR3 length: 14 amino acids. DNA of the CDR3: TGCGCCAGCACCCTCGGTAACCCCTACAATGAGCAGTTCTTC. It yields the protein CASTLGNPYNEQFF.

The chain combines TRBV5-1 with TRBJ2-1, with 13 bases identical to TRBD2. The CDR3 has 16 amino acids. Per the germline V gene, CDR1 is SGHRS and CDR2 is YFSETQ. J was trimmed by 0 bases and V by 7 bases; bases with no gene match: 4. CDR3 sequence: CASGLAGASSYNEQFF. As DNA, the CDR3 is TGCGCCAGCGGACTAGCGGGAGCGAGCTCCTACAATGAGCAGTTCTTC. The entire variable domain, with the rest obtained from reference TRBV5-1 and TRBJ2-1, is as follows: KAGVTQTPRYLIKTRGQQVTLSCSPISGHRSVSWYQQTPGQGLQFLFEYFSETQRNKGNFPGRFSGRQFSNSRSEMNVSTLELGDSALYLCASGLAGASSYNEQFFGPGTRLTVL.

In DNA, the CDR3 is TGTGCCAGCAGCCCTCCGGGGGAGCTGTTTTTT. Translation gives CASSPPGELFF. The chain has TRBV11-2 and TRBJ2-2; D not resolved. This CDR3 is 11 amino acids long. Between the trimmed V and J ends, which lost 5 bases and 8 bases, there was a span of 6 bases. Germline-derived CDR1 and CDR2 are SGHAT and FQNNGV. The full variable domain, with the rest looked up from reference TRBV11-2 and TRBJ2-2, is EAGVAQSPRYKIIEKRQSVAFWCNPISGHATLYWYQQILGQGPKLLIQFQNNGVVDDSQLPKDRFSAERLKGVDSTLKIQPAKLEDSAVYLCASSPPGELFFGEGSRLTVL.

The rearrangement uses TRBV9 and TRBJ2-1, with D tentatively TRBD1 (5 bases). The CDR3 contains 14 residues. Trimming removed 0 bases at V and 1 base at J, with 5 bases between. Per germline, CDR1 SGDLS and CDR2 YYNGEE. The CDR3 nucleotides are TGTGCCAGCAGCGTAGCAGGGTCCTACAATGAGCAGTTCTTC. Protein sequence: CASSVAGSYNEQFF.

The chain joins TRBV3-1 (or the pseudogene TRBV3-2) to TRBJ1-6; D is ambiguous. The CDR3 has 14 amino acids. Between the trimmed V and J ends, which lost 3 bases and 6 bases, there was a span of 9 bases. The germline CDR1 and CDR2 sequences are LGHDT and YNNKEL (reference sequence). This CDR3 is CASSHPGFNSPLHF. The CDR3 DNA follows: TGTGCCAGCAGCCACCCGGGGTTTAATTCACCCCTCCACTTT.

The chain has TRBV23-1 and TRBJ1-4; no clear D. TRBV23-1 is sorted into the ORF group, with uncertain function. The CDR3 contains 13 residues. V lost 2 bases and J 7 bases, leaving 8 bases between the germline ends. Written as DNA, the CDR3 is TGCGCCAGCAGTCAACCGACTTTTGAAAAACTGTTTTTT. It translates to CASSQPTFEKLFF.

The chain couples TRBV23-1 to TRBJ2-7; D perhaps matches TRBD2 (6 bases). TRBV23-1 is flagged as an ORF with uncertain function. This CDR3 is 16 amino acids long. Trimming removed 0 bases from V and 9 bases from J, with 21 bases in between. For the CDR3, the DNA is TGCGCCAGCAGTCAATCGTGGCGGGAAGCCGCCGTTAGGCAGTACTTC. Protein sequence: CASSQSWREAAVRQYF.

The V gene is TRBV28, the J gene TRBJ2-2, with 8 nucleotides matching TRBD2. Germline CDR1 reads MDHEN; CDR2 reads SYDVKM. Trimming cost V 8 bases and J 2 bases; bases outside gene matches: 7. The CDR3 loop spans 15 amino acids. Here the CDR3 reads CASAPGGGNTGELFF. In DNA form, the CDR3 reads TGTGCCAGCGCCCCCGGGGGGGGCAACACCGGGGAGCTGTTTTTT.

The chain links TRBV24-1 to TRBJ1-5; 7 bases agree with TRBD1. V shed 6 bases, J shed 6 bases, and the junction held 10 bases outside the gene matches. Germline-derived CDR1 and CDR2 are KGHDR and SFDVKD. The CDR3 extends over 15 amino acids. CDR3 loop: CATSPGQREAQPQHF. CDR3 nucleotides: TGTGCCACCAGTCCGGGACAGCGGGAGGCTCAGCCCCAGCATTTT.

In this sample, this clone turned up a few times. The rearrangement uses TRBV6-1 and TRBJ1-4; 9 bases map to TRBD1. With 3 bases clipped from V and 10 bases from J, the junction kept 9 bases outside the gene matches. The germline CDR1 and CDR2 sequences are MNHNS and SASEGT. The CDR3 is 15 residues long. The CDR3 region has the DNA TGTGCCAGCAGTGACCCCGGGACAGGGATTGGAAAACTGTTTTTT. It is translated as CASSDPGTGIGKLFF.

The chain uses TRBV7-8 and TRBJ2-2; 10 bases agree with TRBD2. The germline gives CDR1 SGHVS, CDR2 FQNEAQ. The CDR3 runs 17 residues. Unmatched junction bases numbered 9, after V lost 5 bases and J lost 3 bases. The CDR3 DNA follows: TGTGCCAGCAGCCCTGGACCTAGCGGGAGAGACACCGGGGAGCTGTTTTTT. This gives the protein CASSPGPSGRDTGELFF.

CDR3 sequence reads: CASSVAASSGGGYNEQFF. The DNA for the CDR3 is TGTGCCAGCAGCGTAGCCGCTAGCAGCGGGGGGGGCTACAATGAGCAGTTCTTC. V and J are TRBV9 and TRBJ2-1, with 10 bases matching TRBD2. CDR3 length equals 18 residues. V lost 0 bases, J lost 3 bases, and 9 bases stayed unmatched. CDR1 is SGDLS, CDR2 YYNGEE, per germline.

This clone occurred once. The chain combines TRBV4-2 with TRBJ2-1; 11 bases are shared with TRBD2. The V segment lost 1 base and the J segment 0 bases; nucleotides outside the gene matches: 5. Germline V gene lookup returns CDR1 LGHNA and CDR2 YNFKEQ. The CDR3 has 18 residues. CDR3 sequence reads: CASSQGTSGPGSYNEQFF. The CDR3, as DNA: TGTGCCAGCAGCCAAGGGACTAGCGGGCCCGGCTCCTACAATGAGCAGTTCTTC.